Listed below are T cell receptor beta chains from one sample, sequenced in a study of regulatory T cells in long-lasting Graves disease. TCRdb itself ran the multiplex PCR reads through MiXCR, one entry per CDR3 protein. Found here are about 470,000 distinct CDR3 sequences, less than 25% of them singletons; the top ten hold 7% to 9.5%. The sequenced sample was peripheral blood mononuclear cells (PBMCs), obtained when the disease was refractory, from a patient treated with antithyroid drugs. These receptors were obtained from a female donor with Graves disease. Each CDR3 is given with its conserved first and last residue. A D gene is named only where the DNA matches it firmly. Expanded clones get a size class; other rows say once, few or many, or leave the size out.

D gene | J gene | V gene | clone size | CDR3 protein | CDR3 DNA
TRBD1 | TRBJ1-2 | TRBV29-1 | . | CSVQGQGAGYGYTF | TGCAGCGTTCAAGGACAGGGGGCTGGGTATGGCTACACCTTC
. | TRBJ1-1 | TRBV6-1 | . | CASSARKNTEAFF | TGTGCCAGCAGTGCCAGAAAGAACACTGAAGCTTTCTTT
TRBD2 | TRBJ2-2 | TRBV13 | few | CASSFGTSGIGDTGELFF | TGTGCCAGCAGCTTTGGGACTAGCGGGATCGGGGACACCGGGGAGCTGTTTTTT
. | TRBJ2-1 | TRBV29-1 | . | CSVRTPNEQFF | TGCAGCGTGAGAACGCCCAATGAGCAGTTCTTC
. | TRBJ1-1 | TRBV18 | many | CASSPYSEMNTEAFF | TGTGCCAGCTCACCATATTCAGAAATGAACACTGAAGCTTTCTTT
TRBD2 | TRBJ2-5 | TRBV13 | many | CASSLTTSSFQETQYF | TGTGCCAGCAGCTTAACGACTAGCAGCTTCCAAGAGACCCAGTACTTC
. | TRBJ1-5 | TRBV11-2 | many | CASSLGRGGSAEPQHF | TGTGCCAGCAGCTTAGGAAGGGGGGGATCAGCGGAGCCCCAGCATTTT
. | TRBJ2-3 | TRBV2 | . | CASSGHGADTQYF | TGTGCCAGCAGTGGACATGGGGCAGATACGCAGTATTTT
. | TRBJ1-1 | TRBV7-2 | few | CASSLDWREAFF | TGTGCCAGCAGCTTAGACTGGAGGGAAGCTTTCTTT
. | TRBJ2-7 | TRBV11-2 | many | CASNKLIGYEQYF | TGTGCCAGCAATAAACTAATCGGGTACGAGCAGTACTTC
TRBD2 | TRBJ2-3 | TRBV11-3 | . | CASSLGVGLALEDTQYF | TGTGCCAGCAGCTTAGGGGTAGGACTAGCCCTCGAAGATACGCAGTATTTT
. | TRBJ2-7 | TRBV10-3 | many | CAITTGLHAYEQYF | TGTGCCATCACTACGGGACTTCACGCCTACGAGCAGTACTTC
. | TRBJ2-5 | TRBV14 | . | CASSQGQGAPTGETQYF | TGTGCCAGCAGCCAAGGGCAAGGGGCGCCCACGGGGGAGACCCAGTACTTC
. | TRBJ1-5 | TRBV6-1 | many | CASSPPGAGLGQPQHF | TGTGCCAGCAGTCCCCCCGGGGCCGGGTTGGGTCAGCCCCAGCATTTT
. | TRBJ2-1 | TRBV27 | . | CASSHGGSRYNEQFF | TGTGCCAGCAGCCATGGAGGGAGTAGGTACAATGAGCAGTTCTTC
. | TRBJ2-5 | TRBV7-6 | many | CASSFGSETQYF | TGTGCCAGCAGCTTTGGTTCGGAGACCCAGTACTTC
. | TRBJ2-2 | TRBV6-1 | many | CASSGDRTSGELFF | TGTGCCAGCAGTGGAGACAGGACCTCCGGGGAGCTGTTTTTT
. | TRBJ2-7 | TRBV6-2/TRBV6-3 | many | CASSSGFSYEQYF | TGTGCCAGCAGCTCCGGCTTCTCCTACGAGCAGTACTTC
. | TRBJ2-5 | TRBV7-2 | many | CASSSASVGETQYF | TGTGCCAGCAGCTCGGCTAGCGTTGGGGAGACCCAGTACTTC
. | TRBJ1-2 | TRBV27 | many | CASKKEGANYGYTF | TGTGCCAGCAAGAAAGAGGGCGCTAACTATGGCTACACCTTC
TRBD2 | TRBJ2-2 | TRBV13 | . | CASSLDSGGTGELFF | TGTGCCAGCAGCTTAGACAGCGGGGGAACCGGGGAGCTGTTTTTT
TRBD1 | TRBJ1-1 | TRBV29-1 | many | CSVRTGDTEAFF | TGCAGCGTTAGGACAGGGGATACTGAAGCTTTCTTT
. | TRBJ1-1 | TRBV29-1 | few | CSVVQGLDTEAFF | TGCAGCGTCGTACAGGGATTGGACACTGAAGCTTTCTTT
. | TRBJ2-1 | TRBV28 | . | CASSFRLINEQFF | TGTGCCAGCAGTTTCCGGCTCATCAATGAGCAGTTCTTC
TRBD2 | TRBJ2-4 | TRBV6-2/TRBV6-3 | . | CASSSGLAGGPAKNIQYF | TGTGCCAGCAGTTCGGGACTAGCGGGAGGGCCCGCCAAAAACATTCAGTACTTC
. | TRBJ1-4 | TRBV3-1 | many | CASSQATGFATNEKLFF | TGTGCCAGCAGCCAAGCGACAGGATTTGCAACTAATGAAAAACTGTTTTTT
TRBD1 | TRBJ1-1 | TRBV12-3/TRBV12-4 | many | CASKPPGQMNTEAFF | TGTGCCAGCAAACCCCCGGGACAGATGAACACTGAAGCTTTCTTT
. | TRBJ2-7 | TRBV20-1 | few | CSARDPRTAEVYEQYF | TGCAGTGCTAGAGATCCTCGGACTGCGGAGGTCTACGAGCAGTACTTC
. | TRBJ1-1 | TRBV4-3 | . | CASSQELLGTPNTEAFF | TGCGCCAGCAGCCAAGAGCTTTTGGGGACACCCAACACTGAAGCTTTCTTT
. | TRBJ1-2 | TRBV9 | . | CASSAGQGSYGYTF | TGTGCCAGCAGCGCAGGACAAGGCTCCTATGGCTACACCTTC
. | TRBJ2-5 | TRBV27 | . | CASSHPGGRETQYF | TGTGCCAGCAGTCACCCCGGGGGCCGAGAGACCCAGTACTTC
. | TRBJ2-7 | TRBV12-3/TRBV12-4 | many | CASGNLYEQYF | TGTGCCAGCGGCAACCTCTACGAGCAGTACTTC
TRBD1 | TRBJ1-1 | TRBV20-1 | many | CSASSAGGLEAFF | TGCAGTGCTAGTTCCGCAGGGGGCTTGGAAGCTTTCTTT
. | TRBJ2-7 | TRBV11-1 | few | CASSLRRDEQYF | TGTGCCAGCAGCTTACGACGCGACGAGCAGTACTTC
TRBD1 | TRBJ2-3 | TRBV6-1 | . | CASHRGADTQYF | TGTGCCAGCCACAGGGGTGCAGATACGCAGTATTTT
. | TRBJ2-2 | TRBV24-1 | many | CATGQGTGELFF | TGTGCCACCGGCCAGGGCACCGGGGAGCTGTTTTTT
TRBD2 | TRBJ2-4 | TRBV11-2 | many | CASSLGGGGPKNIQYF | TGTGCCAGCAGCTTAGGGGGCGGGGGGCCCAAAAACATTCAGTACTTC
TRBD2 | TRBJ2-5 | TRBV7-8 | many | CASSSPPRTSGRETQYF | TGTGCCAGCAGCTCGCCGCCACGGACTAGCGGAAGGGAGACCCAGTACTTC
. | TRBJ2-7 | TRBV19 | . | CASSFKASSYEQYF | TGTGCCAGTAGTTTCAAGGCCAGCTCCTACGAGCAGTACTTC
TRBD2 | TRBJ2-7 | TRBV6-2/TRBV6-3 | few | CASSYSASGLSYEQYF | TGTGCCAGCAGTTACTCGGCTAGCGGGTTATCCTACGAGCAGTACTTC
TRBD2 | TRBJ2-7 | TRBV28 | many | CASSFWMKRDSYEQYF | TGTGCCAGCAGTTTTTGGATGAAGCGGGACTCCTACGAGCAGTACTTC
. | TRBJ2-6 | TRBV28 | . | CASKESWAGANVLTF | TGTGCCAGCAAGGAATCGTGGGCTGGGGCCAACGTCCTGACTTTC
. | TRBJ1-2 | TRBV27 | many | CASSPGGGGGYGYTF | TGTGCCAGCAGCCCTGGCGGTGGTGGCGGCTATGGCTACACCTTC
TRBD1 | TRBJ1-5 | TRBV20-1 | . | CSSLQGGWGNQPQHF | TGCAGTTCACTGCAAGGGGGCTGGGGCAATCAGCCCCAGCATTTT
. | TRBJ2-1 | TRBV20-1 | . | CSAPRGYEQFF | TGCAGTGCTCCCCGGGGGTATGAGCAGTTCTTC
. | TRBJ2-3 | TRBV2 | . | CASSANVPDTQYF | TGTGCCAGCAGTGCCAACGTCCCAGATACGCAGTATTTT
. | TRBJ1-4 | TRBV5-1 | many | CASSLMMSRQAEKLFF | TGCGCCAGCAGCTTGATGATGTCACGGCAGGCTGAAAAACTGTTTTTT
TRBD1 | TRBJ1-2 | TRBV11-1 | many | CASSSQPRPGQQLYGYTF | TGTGCCAGCAGCTCACAGCCAAGACCGGGACAGCAACTATATGGCTACACCTTC
TRBD2 | TRBJ2-7 | TRBV20-1 | many | CSAVAGDSSYEQYF | TGCAGTGCTGTAGCGGGAGATTCCTCCTACGAGCAGTACTTC
. | TRBJ1-2 | TRBV28 | . | CASGTVNYGYTF | TGTGCCAGCGGGACGGTAAACTATGGCTACACCTTC
TRBD2 | TRBJ2-1 | TRBV2 | . | CASGGEAGYNEQFF | TGTGCCAGCGGAGGGGAAGCGGGATACAATGAGCAGTTCTTC
TRBD1 | TRBJ2-7 | TRBV19 | many | CASSRQGARNEQYF | TGTGCCAGTAGCCGACAGGGGGCTCGCAACGAGCAGTACTTC
. | TRBJ1-5 | TRBV30 | few | CAWSVSRERPQHF | TGTGCCTGGAGTGTAAGCAGGGAGAGGCCCCAGCATTTT
TRBD1 | TRBJ2-6 | TRBV20-1 | many | CSGRTGSGANVLTF | TGCAGTGGAAGGACAGGGTCTGGGGCCAACGTCCTGACTTTC
TRBD2 | TRBJ2-1 | TRBV5-8 | . | CASRRPGLAGFEQFF | TGTGCCAGCAGGCGGCCCGGACTAGCGGGATTTGAGCAGTTCTTC
. | TRBJ2-7 | TRBV11-2 | few | CASSLDRTPGDF | TGTGCCAGCAGCTTAGATCGGACTCCCGGGGACTTC
. | TRBJ1-1 | TRBV6-1 | many | CASSVRWGGVNTEAFF | TGTGCCAGCAGTGTACGGTGGGGAGGGGTGAACACTGAAGCTTTCTTT
. | TRBJ2-7 | TRBV28 | many | CATLREIPLEQYF | TGTGCCACCCTGCGCGAAATACCCTTGGAGCAGTACTTC